This TCR beta chain derives from a study of blood T cell repertoires in COVID-19. The table came from immunoSEQ multiplex PCR; TCRdb's copy has only in-frame clones and leaves some out. Counted here are 200,000 to 250,000 clones, approximately 85% occurring once; the ten biggest clones make up around 2.1%. The CDR3 loop spans 14 amino acids. The germline CDR1 and CDR2 sequences are SEHNR and FQNEAQ (reference sequence). Losses at the gene ends were 1 base for V and 7 bases for J; bases not matched to a gene: 4. Residents of about 25 US areas, aged about 18 to 95 years, made up the participants. Recovered participants had two consecutive negative NP/OP PCR tests, healthcare professional clearance, or symptom resolution.

The material sequenced was PBMCs or T cells enriched from blood (not recorded which). V is TRBV7-9 and J is TRBJ2-5, with TRBD2 identical over 9 bases. The clonotype originates from a woman aged 45-65 years who had recovered from COVID-19. Here the CDR3 DNA reads TGTGCCAGCAGCTTAGTAGTTAGCGGGGGGACCCAGTACTTC. Translation gives CASSLVVSGGTQYF.